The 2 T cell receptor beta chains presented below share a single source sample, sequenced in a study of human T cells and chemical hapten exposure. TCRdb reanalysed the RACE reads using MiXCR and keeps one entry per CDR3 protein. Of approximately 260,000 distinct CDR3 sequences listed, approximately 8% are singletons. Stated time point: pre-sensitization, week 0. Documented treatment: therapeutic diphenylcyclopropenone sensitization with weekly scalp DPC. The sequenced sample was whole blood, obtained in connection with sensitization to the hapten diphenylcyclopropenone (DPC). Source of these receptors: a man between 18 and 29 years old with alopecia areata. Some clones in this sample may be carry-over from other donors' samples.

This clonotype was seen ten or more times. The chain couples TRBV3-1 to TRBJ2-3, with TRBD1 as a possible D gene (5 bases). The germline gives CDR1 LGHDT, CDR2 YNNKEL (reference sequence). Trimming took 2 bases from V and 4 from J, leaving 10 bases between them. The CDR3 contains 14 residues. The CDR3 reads CASSQMQGADTQYF. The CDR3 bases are TGTGCCAGCAGCCAAATGCAGGGCGCAGATACGCAGTATTTT.

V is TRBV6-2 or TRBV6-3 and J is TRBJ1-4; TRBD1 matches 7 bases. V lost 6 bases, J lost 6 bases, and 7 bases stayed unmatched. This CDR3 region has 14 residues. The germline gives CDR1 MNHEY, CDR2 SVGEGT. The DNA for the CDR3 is TGTGCCAGCAGATGGACAGGCGGTGATGAAAAACTGTTTTTT. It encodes CASRWTGGDEKLFF.